One and the same sample provided the 23 T cell receptor beta chains below, sequenced in a study of early T cells in non-severe SARS-CoV-2 infection. TCRdb fed the 5' RACE reads into MiXCR, producing one record per CDR3 protein. The table includes 25,000 to 35,000 distinct CDR3 sequences, about 4.5% detected once. Here the sequenced sample was whole blood, taken at baseline. All receptors come from an adult who was a healthcare worker with PCR-confirmed SARS-CoV-2 infection or an uninfected control (not recorded which).

This clonotype was counted at least ten times. The chain has TRBV20-1 and TRBJ1-4, with 7 bases identical to TRBD1. This CDR3 region has 15 residues. Germline loops: CDR1 DFQATT, CDR2 SNEGSKA (reference sequence). V shed 0 bases and J 6 bases; nucleotides not matched to a gene: 7. CDR3 sequence reads: CSARDQTGNHEKLFF. The CDR3 DNA reads as TGCAGTGCTAGAGATCAGACAGGGAATCATGAAAAACTGTTTTTT.

This clonotype was counted at least ten times. This chain connects TRBV29-1 to TRBJ1-6; 9 positions match TRBD1. The CDR3 spans 14 residues. Germline V gene lookup returns CDR1 SQVTM and CDR2 ANQGSEA. Unmatched junction bases numbered 6, after V lost 6 bases and J lost 6 bases. The CDR3 DNA sequence: TGCAGCGTGGGGACAGGGTCTCGTAATTCACCCCTCCACTTT. It encodes CSVGTGSRNSPLHF.

This clonotype was counted at least ten times. The gene calls are TRBV29-1 and TRBJ2-1; 8 bases line up with TRBD2. CDR3 length: 13 amino acids. In germline, CDR1 is SQVTM, CDR2 ANQGSEA. V lost 4 bases to trimming and J lost 8 bases; unmatched junction nucleotides: 7. CDR3 nucleotides: TGCAGCGTTGGTAGCGGGGACCGGTATGAGCAGTTCTTC. It codes for CSVGSGDRYEQFF.

V usage is TRBV28 and J usage is TRBJ2-5, with TRBD2 identical over 9 bases. Germline CDR1 and CDR2: MDHEN and SYDVKM. V lost 3 bases and J lost 2; bases outside the gene matches: 7. The CDR3 is 16 amino acids. CDR3 residues: CASSLGLAGRQETQYF. DNA for the CDR3: TGTGCCAGCAGTTTGGGGCTAGCGGGGCGGCAAGAGACCCAGTACTTC.

In this sample, this clonotype turned up many times. V is TRBV27 and J is TRBJ2-7, with a possible D match to TRBD2 (6 bases). Germline CDR1 reads MNHEY; CDR2 reads SMNVEV (reference sequence). V was trimmed by 5 bases and J by 0 bases, leaving 11 bases between them. This CDR3 region has 14 residues. The CDR3 spells CASSVGTLSYEQYF. The CDR3, as DNA: TGTGCCAGCAGTGTTGGGACTCTCTCCTACGAGCAGTACTTC.

This clonotype has ten or more counts. V and J are TRBV10-2 and TRBJ1-5; D remains ambiguous. Trimming left V 10 bases short and J 0 bases short, with 13 bases between. CDR1 is WSHSY and CDR2 is SAAADI in the germline V gene. This CDR3 is 14 amino acids long. The CDR3 sequence: CATGKGYSNQPQHF. The CDR3 DNA reads as TGCGCCACTGGGAAAGGCTATAGCAATCAGCCCCAGCATTTT.

This clonotype was detected many times. The chain uses TRBV20-1 and TRBJ1-3; D is possibly TRBD1 (6 bases). The CDR3 is 17 residues long. Germline CDR1 is DFQATT and CDR2 is SNEGSKA (reference sequence). V shed 3 bases and J shed 2 bases, with 20 bases lying between them. The CDR3 sequence is CSARGGASRTPGNTIYF. The DNA of the CDR3 is TGCAGTGCTAGGGGGGGCGCTTCTAGGACCCCTGGAAACACCATATATTTT.

At least ten counts were recorded for this clonotype. CDR3 amino acids: CASTTRGGSPLHF. DNA for the CDR3: TGTGCCAGCACTACGCGCGGCGGCTCACCCCTCCACTTT. V usage is TRBV2 and J usage is TRBJ1-6; D unclear. Trimming removed 7 bases at V and 10 bases at J, with 14 bases between. This CDR3 region has 13 residues. Germline V gives CDR1 SNHLY, CDR2 FYNNEI.

In this sample, this clonotype turned up many times. This chain joins TRBV4-3 and TRBJ1-2; D is uncertain. V was cut by 3 bases and J by 2 bases, with 13 bases left in between. This CDR3 region has 15 residues. Germline CDR1 and CDR2: LGHNA and YSLEER. The CDR3 here is CASSHGRRSNYGYTF. The CDR3 nucleotides are TGCGCCAGCAGCCACGGCAGGCGATCGAACTATGGCTACACCTTC.

This clonotype was seen at least ten times. The CDR3, as DNA: TGTGCCAGCAGCCACACTAGCGTAGATTCCCCAGGCAAAGAGCAGTTCTTC. This encodes CASSHTSVDSPGKEQFF. This chain links TRBV7-9 with TRBJ2-1; 7 positions agree with TRBD2. Germline-derived CDR1 and CDR2 are SEHNR and FQNEAQ (reference sequence). V lost 5 bases, J lost 10 bases, and 20 bases stayed unmatched. CDR3 length: 17 residues. The complete variable domain, with remaining parts taken from reference TRBV7-9 and TRBJ2-1, reads DTGVSQNPRHKITKRGQNVTFRCDPISEHNRLYWYRQTLGQGPEFLTYFQNEAQLEKSRLLSDRFSAERPKGSFSTLEIQRTEQGDSAMYLCASSHTSVDSPGKEQFFGPGTRLTVL.

In this sample, this clonotype turned up a few times. V usage is TRBV3-1 and J usage is TRBJ1-5; D gene uncertain. CDR1 LGHDT and CDR2 YNNKEL come from the germline V gene (reference sequence). This CDR3 is 12 amino acids long. Trimming stripped 2 bases from V and 5 bases from J, with 4 bases between. DNA for the CDR3: TGTGCCAGCAGCCAATGGGATCAGCCCCAGCATTTT. Translating gives CASSQWDQPQHF.

This clonotype has more than one count but fewer than ten. V is TRBV18 and J is TRBJ2-5; 10 nucleotides match TRBD2. The V gene end was trimmed by 4 bases and the J gene end by 0 bases; junction bases not matched to a gene: 8. The CDR3 has 17 amino acids. CDR1 is KGHSH and CDR2 is LQKENI in the germline V gene. CDR3 sequence (DNA): TGTGCCAGCTCACTTCGGACTAGCGGATATTACCAAGAGACCCAGTACTTC. Its translation: CASSLRTSGYYQETQYF.

This clonotype was seen a handful of times. This chain joins TRBV11-3 and TRBJ2-2; 11 bases map to TRBD2. The CDR3 totals 16 residues. Germline values: CDR1 SGHNT, CDR2 YENEEA. After removal of 5 bases from V and 6 bases from J, the junction contained 8 bases not matched to a gene. This CDR3 reads CASSNSGGAPPGELFF. DNA for the CDR3: TGTGCCAGCAGCAATAGCGGGGGGGCTCCCCCCGGGGAGCTGTTTTTT. The whole variable domain, filled in from reference TRBV11-3 and TRBJ2-2, reads EAGVVQSPRYKIIEKKQPVAFWCNPISGHNTLYWYLQNLGQGPELLIRYENEEAVDDSQLPKDRFSAERLKGVDSTLKIQPAELGDSAVYLCASSNSGGAPPGELFFGEGSRLTVL.

This clonotype was picked up many times. Written as DNA, the CDR3 is TGTGCCAGCAGCCGCCAACAGGGTTCGCTCTCCTACGAGCAGTACTTC. Translating it yields CASSRQQGSLSYEQYF. The J gene is TRBJ2-7, the V gene TRBV4-2, with D tentatively TRBD1 (6 bases). CDR3 length: 16 amino acids. CDR1 LGHNA and CDR2 YNFKEQ come from the germline V gene. The germline V and J ends were trimmed by 4 bases and 0 bases, with 16 bases remaining between them.

CDR3 nucleotides: TGTGCCAGCAGTAAAACGGGGAATGATCAGCCCCAGCATTTT. It specifies CASSKTGNDQPQHF. This rearrangement joins TRBV12-3 or TRBV12-4 to TRBJ1-5; D uncertain. This CDR3 spans 14 amino acids. The ends were cut back, 5 bases at V and 5 bases at J, with 13 bases in the middle.

This clonotype was observed at least ten times. The rearrangement joins TRBV10-2 to TRBJ2-7; no reliable D call. CDR1 and CDR2 (germline): WSHSY, SAAADI. Trimming took off 3 bases at V and 1 base at J, with 10 bases between the two ends. The CDR3 covers 14 residues. The CDR3 region has the DNA TGCGCCAGCAGTGAAAATACCCTGTCCTACGAGCAGTACTTC. It yields the protein CASSENTLSYEQYF.

This chain links TRBV5-1 with TRBJ2-3; 11 bases map to TRBD1. V gave up 2 bases and J gave up 0 bases; unmatched junction bases: 2. Germline V gene data show CDR1 as SGHRS and CDR2 as YFSETQ. This CDR3 has 16 amino acids. Here the CDR3 DNA reads TGCGCCAGCAGCTTAGGGGACAGGGGGAGCACAGATACGCAGTATTTT. It translates to CASSLGDRGSTDTQYF.

This clonotype was observed a handful of times. This chain connects TRBV3-1 to TRBJ2-5; 14 nucleotides agree with TRBD2. V shed 4 bases, J shed 3 bases, and the junction held 4 bases outside the gene matches. The CDR3 consists of 16 residues. CDR1 and CDR2 from the germline V gene are LGHDT and YNNKEL (reference sequence). CDR3 residues: CASSLGLAGGKETQYF. Here the CDR3 DNA reads TGTGCCAGCAGCCTCGGACTAGCGGGGGGCAAAGAGACCCAGTACTTC.

This clonotype was counted at least ten times. V is TRBV24-1 and J is TRBJ2-1; 8 nucleotides align to TRBD2. V shed 3 bases and J 3 bases; nucleotides not matched to a gene: 3. The CDR3 runs to 15 residues. Germline V gene sequence: CDR1 KGHDR, CDR2 SFDVKD. CDR3 region: CATSDVLADYNEQFF. CDR3 sequence (DNA): TGTGCCACCAGTGATGTACTAGCGGACTACAATGAGCAGTTCTTC.

This clonotype was recorded at least ten times. The chain joins TRBV7-8 to TRBJ2-5; D is perhaps TRBD1 (5 bases). The germline CDR1 and CDR2 sequences are SGHVS and FQNEAQ. The CDR3 has 14 amino acids. V lost 5 bases, J lost 2 bases, and 12 bases lay in between. The CDR3 region is CASSPRRTQETQYF. In DNA, the CDR3 is TGTGCCAGCAGCCCGCGACGGACACAAGAGACCCAGTACTTC.

This clonotype was seen at least ten times. The chain links TRBV7-2 to TRBJ2-7; D uncertain. Germline CDR1 SGHTA, CDR2 FQGNSA. The CDR3 sequence is 14 residues long. V lost 0 bases and J lost 2, with 8 bases in between. CDR3 sequence reads: CASSLAVSPYEQYF. In nucleotides, the CDR3 is TGTGCCAGCAGCTTAGCGGTCAGCCCCTACGAGCAGTACTTC.

In this sample, this clonotype turned up many times. This chain connects TRBV4-3 to TRBJ2-2; TRBD1 aligns across 7 bases. V shed 3 bases, J shed 6 bases, and the junction held 4 bases outside the gene matches. There are 14 residues in the CDR3. CDR1 and CDR2 (germline): LGHNA, YSLEER. This chain's CDR3 is CASSQEQGSGELFF. The CDR3 region has the DNA TGCGCCAGCAGCCAGGAACAGGGGTCCGGGGAGCTGTTTTTT.

This clonotype was seen at least ten times. This sequence joins TRBV6-1 and TRBJ2-1, with TRBD2 matching 9 bases. Per the germline V gene, CDR1 is MNHNS and CDR2 is SASEGT. With V trimmed by 2 bases and J by 8 bases, 7 bases remained unmatched. The CDR3 covers 15 residues. CDR3 in amino acids: CASSEFIRTSDEQFF. In DNA, the CDR3 is TGTGCCAGCAGTGAATTTATTAGGACTAGCGATGAGCAGTTCTTC.